The sequence of this T cell receptor (beta chain) was determined in a study of a mutant IDH1 vaccine in newly diagnosed glioma. Study-level information: Patients previously underwent radiotherapy, temozolomide, or both, and most underwent both.

Details on this clone: Its matching antigen is unknown.

Time point noted: week 47, end of study. Each vaccine dose was 300 ug of mutant IDH1 20-mer peptide, with topical imiquimod. Generated by immunoSEQ multiplex PCR, the TCRdb table keeps only in-frame clones and is missing some. The sample holds fewer than 55,000 clones; about 61% are singletons and the top ten take around 4.8%. The CDR3 is made up of 12 amino acids. V lost 6 bases, J lost 7 bases, and 7 bases lay in between. CDR1 and CDR2 from the germline V gene are MNHEY and SVGAGI. The receptor was isolated from a man aged 35-49 years with glioma. Some clones in this sample may be carry-over from other donors' samples. The chain recombines TRBV6-5 with TRBJ1-6, with D hard to call. This specimen consisted of peripheral blood mononuclear cells (PBMCs), obtained from a glioma patient whose treatment included an IDH1 peptide vaccine. The CDR3 DNA is TGTGCCAGCAGGGCGGACAATTCACCCCTCCACTTT. The encoded protein is CASRADNSPLHF.